The 23 T cell receptor beta chains given below trace back to one sample, sequenced in a study of OX40 agonist ivuxolimab in advanced cancers. The protocol was immunoSEQ multiplex PCR, while the TCRdb copy is restricted to in-frame clones and leaves out a portion. The profile shows around 59,000 clones, around nine tenths of them singletons. Sample: CD4+ or CD8+ T cells sorted from blood, taken in a trial of the OX40 agonist ivuxolimab. The source is an adult with an advanced solid tumor such as melanoma, head and neck, liver or kidney cancer.

Worth noting for this clone: One end of the junction is discordant with germline, which a read error may explain. The chain has TRBV6-1 and TRBJ2-3, with 7 bases matching TRBD1. CDR3 size: 15 residues. Germline V gene sequence: CDR1 MNHNS, CDR2 SASEGT. The CDR3 DNA is TGTGCCAGTAGTGAAGGACAGGAAAAGCCAGATACGCAGTATTTT. Its translation is CASSEGQEKPDTQYF.

The chain uses TRBV19 and TRBJ2-7; 10 bases align to TRBD2. The CDR3 has 15 residues. The V segment lost 5 bases and the J segment 2 bases; nucleotides outside the gene matches: 6. Germline V gene data show CDR1 as LNHDA and CDR2 as SQIVND (reference sequence). The CDR3 sequence: CASSPRSGRTYEQYF. The CDR3 DNA reads TGTGCCAGTAGTCCTCGTAGCGGGAGGACCTACGAGCAGTACTTC.

The chain links TRBV28 to TRBJ2-7; TRBD1 matches 8 bases. Trimming at V came to 8 bases and at J to 7 bases, leaving 13 bases not matched to a gene. This CDR3 contains 14 residues. Germline V gene data show CDR1 as MDHEN and CDR2 as SYDVKM. CDR3 sequence reads: CASLTGQASGEQYF. The CDR3 DNA is TGTGCCAGCTTAACGGGACAGGCAAGCGGGGAGCAGTACTTC. Supplemented by reference TRBV28 and TRBJ2-7, the full variable domain reads DVKVTQSSRYLVKRTGEKVFLECVQDMDHENMFWYRQDPGLGLRLIYFSYDVKMKEKGDIPEGYSVSREKKERFSLILESASTNQTSMYLCASLTGQASGEQYFGPGTRLTVT.

This chain connects TRBV9 to TRBJ1-5; D gene ambiguous. The germline V gene encodes CDR1 SGDLS and CDR2 YYNGEE. The CDR3 is 13 residues long. The ends were cut back, 0 bases at V and 7 bases at J, with 8 bases in the middle. CDR3 amino acids: CASSVGLGQPQHF. CDR3 coding DNA: TGTGCCAGCAGCGTAGGATTGGGGCAGCCCCAGCATTTT. The variable domain in full, completed from reference TRBV9 and TRBJ1-5, reads DSGVTQTPKHLITATGQRVTLRCSPRSGDLSVYWYQQSLDQGLQFLIQYYNGEERAKGNILERFSAQQFPDLHSELNLSSLELGDSALYFCASSVGLGQPQHFGDGTRLSIL.

Only a few counts were recorded for this clone. The gene calls are TRBV2 and TRBJ1-3, with 12 bases identical to TRBD1. Germline-derived CDR1 and CDR2 are SNHLY and FYNNEI. The ends lost 6 bases at V and 4 bases at J; junction bases unmatched: 4. This CDR3 has 15 amino acids. CDR3 nucleotide sequence: TGTGCCAGCAGAGGTGGGACAGGGGGCGGAAACACCATATATTTT. Translation: CASRGGTGGGNTIYF.

The count of this clone is one. This chain joins TRBV5-5 and TRBJ2-7, with TRBD1 matching over 9 bases. Germline V lookup: CDR1 SGHKS, CDR2 YYEKEE (reference sequence). The CDR3 covers 15 residues. With V trimmed by 0 bases and J by 4 bases, 5 bases remained unmatched. The CDR3 loop is CASSLGDREGYEQYF. The DNA of the CDR3 is TGTGCCAGCAGCTTGGGGGACAGGGAAGGGTACGAGCAGTACTTC.

The chain employs TRBV19 and TRBJ2-3; 8 bases agree with TRBD2. The CDR3 contains 15 residues. Trimming at V came to 5 bases and at J to 0 bases, leaving 4 bases not matched to a gene. Germline V CDR1 and CDR2: LNHDA, SQIVND (reference sequence). The DNA of the CDR3 is TGTGCCAGTAGTCGAAGCGGGGGCAGCACAGATACGCAGTATTTT. It translates to CASSRSGGSTDTQYF.

V usage is TRBV7-9 and J usage is TRBJ2-7; 10 bases map to TRBD1. The CDR3 length is 15 residues. CDR1 and CDR2 from the germline V gene are SEHNR and FQNEAQ (reference sequence). J gave up 8 bases and V 0 bases, and 7 bases lay outside the gene matches. This CDR3 reads CASSLAGQGVNKQYF. CDR3 in DNA: TGTGCCAGCAGCTTAGCCGGACAGGGGGTTAACAAGCAGTACTTC.

The chain has TRBV7-9 and TRBJ2-3; a weak D match, TRBD1 (6 bases). V was shortened by 2 bases and J by 13 bases, with 10 bases between the two germline ends. The V gene's germline CDR1 is SEHNR and CDR2 FQNEAQ (reference sequence). The CDR3 totals 11 residues. For the CDR3, the DNA is TGTGCCAGCAGCTTAATCAGGGGAAAGTATTTT. Its translation: CASSLIRGKYF.

The chain uses TRBV23-1 and TRBJ1-1, with a tentative D call TRBD1 (6 bases). TRBV23-1 is treated as an ORF (open reading frame) with a function not yet certain. Trimming pared 4 bases from V and 1 base from J, leaving 13 bases between. The CDR3 contains 15 residues. The CDR3 nucleotides are TGCGCCAGCAGTCGAGGGGGTGACGGGAACACTGAAGCTTTCTTT. It is translated as CASSRGGDGNTEAFF.

The J gene is TRBJ2-7, the V gene TRBV6-6; TRBD1 aligns across 7 bases. Germline loops: CDR1 MNHNY, CDR2 SVGAGI (reference sequence). V was clipped by 0 bases and J by 2 bases; unmatched bases: 4. This CDR3 has 15 amino acids. DNA for the CDR3: TGTGCCAGCAGTTACTCGGTGACAGGGACCTACGAGCAGTACTTC. This translates into CASSYSVTGTYEQYF.

This chain connects TRBV25-1 to TRBJ2-5; a possible D gene is TRBD2 (5 bases). CDR1 MGHDK and CDR2 SYGVNS come from the germline V gene. With 0 bases removed from V and 4 bases from J, the gap between germline ends came to 12 bases. CDR3 length equals 15 residues. CDR3 coding DNA: TGTGCCAGCAGTGAATATGGAGGCGAGGGAGAGACCCAGTACTTC. It codes for CASSEYGGEGETQYF. The full variable domain, with the rest looked up from reference TRBV25-1 and TRBJ2-5, is EADIYQTPRYLVIGTGKKITLECSQTMGHDKMYWYQQDPGMELHLIHYSYGVNSTEKGDLSSESTVSRIRTEHFPLTLESARPSHTSQYLCASSEYGGEGETQYFGPGTRLLVL.

The chain carries TRBV27 and TRBJ2-7, with 13 nucleotides matching TRBD2. Looked up from germline, CDR1 is MNHEY and CDR2 is SMNVEV (reference sequence). This CDR3 comprises 17 residues. The V segment lost 6 bases and the J segment 4 bases; nucleotides outside the gene matches: 12. This CDR3 is CASRRRSGTSGNYEQYF. CDR3 DNA: TGTGCCAGCAGGCGACGCTCCGGGACTAGCGGGAATTACGAGCAGTACTTC.

This clone was picked up a small number of times. The chain employs TRBV7-6 and TRBJ2-6; the D gene is possibly TRBD2 (6 bases). The V and J ends lost 5 bases and 0 bases respectively, with 14 bases between them. Germline CDR1 is SGHVS and CDR2 is FNYEAQ. The CDR3 loop spans 17 amino acids. The CDR3 region has the DNA TGTGCCAGCAGCCTCGAGGGAGGCAACTCTGGGGCCAACGTCCTGACTTTC. As protein: CASSLEGGNSGANVLTF.

The genes are TRBV7-9 and TRBJ1-1, with D tentatively TRBD1 (5 bases). This CDR3 is built from 15 residues. V lost 4 bases to trimming and J lost 4 bases, with 16 bases between them. Germline CDR1 SEHNR, CDR2 FQNEAQ (reference sequence). CDR3 protein: CASSSRRGSGTEAFF. The CDR3 DNA reads as TGTGCCAGCAGCTCCCGTCGGGGGAGCGGCACTGAAGCTTTCTTT.

V is TRBV11-2 and J is TRBJ2-1; D ambiguous. Germline V gives CDR1 SGHAT, CDR2 FQNNGV. Trimming left V 1 base short and J 8 bases short, with 3 bases between. The CDR3 has 11 amino acids. The CDR3 coding sequence is TGTGCCAGCAGCTTAGTTGATGAGCAGTTCTTC. Amino acid sequence: CASSLVDEQFF.

The V and J genes are TRBV28 and TRBJ1-5; 7 bases line up with TRBD1. After removal of 5 bases from V and 3 bases from J, the junction contained 4 bases not matched to a gene. This CDR3 comprises 14 residues. Per the germline V gene, CDR1 is MDHEN and CDR2 is SYDVKM. The CDR3 DNA reads as TGTGCCAGCAGTCCAGGGGGGGACAATCAGCCCCAGCATTTT. Translated, it gives CASSPGGDNQPQHF.

For the CDR3, the DNA is TGTGCCAGCAGCCGGACCAGGGGGGCCTACAATGAGCAGTTCTTC. It yields the protein CASSRTRGAYNEQFF. This chain links TRBV7-3 with TRBJ2-1; possibly TRBD1 for D (7 bases). Trimming shortened V by 5 bases and J by 2 bases, and 13 bases separated the two germline ends. Germline values: CDR1 SGHTA, CDR2 FQGTGA. There are 15 residues in the CDR3.

The rearrangement joins TRBV19 to TRBJ1-5; perhaps TRBD1 as D (6 bases). The CDR3 loop spans 18 amino acids. V lost 1 base, J lost 2 bases, and 18 bases lay in between. From germline, CDR1 is LNHDA and CDR2 SQIVND (reference sequence). CDR3 DNA: TGTGCCAGTAGTATAGGGGTAGGGGGGAATAGCGGCAATCAGCCCCAGCATTTT. Translation gives CASSIGVGGNSGNQPQHF.

V and J are TRBV4-2 and TRBJ1-5, with 11 bases fitting TRBD1. The germline V gene encodes CDR1 LGHNA and CDR2 YNFKEQ. The CDR3 extends over 19 amino acids. V lost 3 bases to trimming and J lost 3 bases; unmatched junction nucleotides: 13. The CDR3 protein is CASSQPGTGGIGNNQPQHF. The CDR3 region has the DNA TGTGCCAGCAGCCAGCCCGGGACAGGGGGAATAGGAAACAATCAGCCCCAGCATTTT.

The rearrangement uses TRBV6-1 and TRBJ1-5; 9 bases are shared with TRBD1. Germline CDR1 and CDR2: MNHNS and SASEGT. The CDR3 loop spans 17 amino acids. V trimming: 4 bases; J trimming: 7 bases; junction bases outside the gene matches: 14. The CDR3 sequence is CASSGPGTGLRGQPQHF. CDR3 bases: TGTGCCAGCAGTGGACCCGGGACAGGGTTACGTGGGCAGCCCCAGCATTTT.

The V call is TRBV5-4, the J call TRBJ2-3, with 7 bases that match TRBD1. J was trimmed by 11 bases and V by 0 bases; bases with no gene match: 6. The CDR3 covers 13 residues. From germline, CDR1 is SGHNT and CDR2 YYREEE (reference sequence). The CDR3 sequence: CASSLERDSQQYF. The CDR3 DNA reads as TGTGCCAGCAGCTTGGAACGGGACAGTCAGCAGTATTTT.

The chain links TRBV9 to TRBJ2-7; 7 positions match TRBD2. The CDR3 covers 14 residues. Trimming at V came to 4 bases and at J to 1 base, leaving 5 bases not matched to a gene. Germline assignment: CDR1 SGDLS and CDR2 YYNGEE. The CDR3 DNA is TGTGCCAGCAGCCCCGGACTAGTTTCCTACGAGCAGTACTTC. This encodes CASSPGLVSYEQYF.